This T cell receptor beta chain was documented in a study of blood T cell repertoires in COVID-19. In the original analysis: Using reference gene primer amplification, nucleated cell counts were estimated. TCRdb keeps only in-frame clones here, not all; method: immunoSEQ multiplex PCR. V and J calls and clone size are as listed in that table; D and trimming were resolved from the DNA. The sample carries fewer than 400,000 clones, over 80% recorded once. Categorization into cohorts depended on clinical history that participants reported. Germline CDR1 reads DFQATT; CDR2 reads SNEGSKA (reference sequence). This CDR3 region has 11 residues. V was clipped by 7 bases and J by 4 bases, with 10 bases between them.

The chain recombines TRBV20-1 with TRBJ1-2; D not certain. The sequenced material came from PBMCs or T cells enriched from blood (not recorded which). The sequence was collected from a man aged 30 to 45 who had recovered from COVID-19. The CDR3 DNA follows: TGCAGTGTCAAGCATGGCTATGGCTACACCTTC. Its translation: CSVKHGYGYTF.